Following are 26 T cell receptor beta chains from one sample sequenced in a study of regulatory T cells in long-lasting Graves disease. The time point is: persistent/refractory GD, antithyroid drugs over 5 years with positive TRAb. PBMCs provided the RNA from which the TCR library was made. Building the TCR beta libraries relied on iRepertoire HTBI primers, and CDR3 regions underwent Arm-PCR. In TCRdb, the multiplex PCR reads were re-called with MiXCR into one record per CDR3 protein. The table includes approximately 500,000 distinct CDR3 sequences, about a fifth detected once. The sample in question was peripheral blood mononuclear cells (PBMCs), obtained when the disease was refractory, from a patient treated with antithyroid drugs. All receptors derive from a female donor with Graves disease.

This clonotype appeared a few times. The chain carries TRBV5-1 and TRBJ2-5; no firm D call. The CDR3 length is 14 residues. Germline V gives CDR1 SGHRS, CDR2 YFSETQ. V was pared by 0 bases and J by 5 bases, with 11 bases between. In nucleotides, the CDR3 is TGCGCCAGCAGCTTGGGACTTGCGATGGAGACCCAGTACTTC. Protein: CASSLGLAMETQYF.

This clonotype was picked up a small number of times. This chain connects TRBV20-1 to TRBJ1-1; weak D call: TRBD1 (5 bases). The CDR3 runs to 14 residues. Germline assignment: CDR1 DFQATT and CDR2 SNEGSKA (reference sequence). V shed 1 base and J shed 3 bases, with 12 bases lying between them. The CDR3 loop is CSARVGGAYTEAFF. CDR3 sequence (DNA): TGCAGTGCTAGAGTAGGAGGGGCTTACACTGAAGCTTTCTTT.

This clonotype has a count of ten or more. CDR3 region: CASSSRGRGKNEQYF. For the CDR3, the DNA is TGTGCCAGCAGCTCAAGGGGCAGGGGAAAGAACGAGCAGTACTTC. The rearrangement links TRBV11-2 to TRBJ2-7; TRBD1 might be the D (6 bases). The CDR3 has 15 residues. Looked up from germline, CDR1 is SGHAT and CDR2 is FQNNGV. V was clipped by 4 bases and J by 5 bases, with 18 bases between them.

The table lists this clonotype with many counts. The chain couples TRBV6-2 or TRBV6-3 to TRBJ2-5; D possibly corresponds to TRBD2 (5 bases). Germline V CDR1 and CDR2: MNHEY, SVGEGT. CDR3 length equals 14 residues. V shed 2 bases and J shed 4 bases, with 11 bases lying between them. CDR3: CASSYSGIPETQYF. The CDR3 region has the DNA TGTGCCAGCAGTTACAGCGGAATCCCAGAGACCCAGTACTTC.

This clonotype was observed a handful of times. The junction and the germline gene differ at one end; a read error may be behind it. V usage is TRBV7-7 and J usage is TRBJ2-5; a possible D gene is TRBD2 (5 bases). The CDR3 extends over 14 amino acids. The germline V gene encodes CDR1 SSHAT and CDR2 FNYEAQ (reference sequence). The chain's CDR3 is CASSLSGYRETQYF. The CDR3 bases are TGTGCTAGCAGCTTATCGGGGTATCGGGAGACCCAGTACTTC.

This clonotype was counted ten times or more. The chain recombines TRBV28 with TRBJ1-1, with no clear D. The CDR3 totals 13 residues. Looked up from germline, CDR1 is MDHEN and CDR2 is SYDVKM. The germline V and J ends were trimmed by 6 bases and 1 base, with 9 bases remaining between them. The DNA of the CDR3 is TGTGCCAGCAGGCTCTTAGCGAACACTGAAGCTTTCTTT. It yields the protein CASRLLANTEAFF.

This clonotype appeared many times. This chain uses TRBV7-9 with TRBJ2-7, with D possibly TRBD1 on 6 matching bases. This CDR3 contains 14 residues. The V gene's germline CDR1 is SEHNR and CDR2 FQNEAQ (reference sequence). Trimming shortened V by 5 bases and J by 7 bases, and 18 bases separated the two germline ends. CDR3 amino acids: CASSPTVAGAEQYF. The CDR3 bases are TGTGCCAGCAGCCCCACCGTGGCAGGGGCAGAGCAGTACTTC.

CDR3 protein: CASSYFPQSRELFF. CDR3 DNA sequence: TGTGCCAGCAGTTACTTTCCGCAAAGCAGGGAGCTGTTTTTT. The chain has TRBV6-9 and TRBJ2-2; D is undetermined. The CDR3 covers 14 residues. Germline CDR1 reads MNHGY; CDR2 reads SVAAGI. The V gene lost 3 bases and the J gene lost 9 bases, with 14 bases spanning the gap.

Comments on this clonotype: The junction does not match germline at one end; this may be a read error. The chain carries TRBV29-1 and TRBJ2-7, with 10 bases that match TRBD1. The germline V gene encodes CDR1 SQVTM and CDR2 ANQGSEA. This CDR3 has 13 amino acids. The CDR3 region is CGVAGTGAYEQYF. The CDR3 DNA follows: TGCGGCGTCGCCGGGACAGGGGCCTACGAGCAGTACTTC.

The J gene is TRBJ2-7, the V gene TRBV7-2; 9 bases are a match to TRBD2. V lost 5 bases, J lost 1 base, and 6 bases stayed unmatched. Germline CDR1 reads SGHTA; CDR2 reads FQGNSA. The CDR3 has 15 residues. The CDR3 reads CASSPGLANSYEQYF. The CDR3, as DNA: TGTGCCAGCAGCCCCGGACTAGCGAATTCCTACGAGCAGTACTTC.

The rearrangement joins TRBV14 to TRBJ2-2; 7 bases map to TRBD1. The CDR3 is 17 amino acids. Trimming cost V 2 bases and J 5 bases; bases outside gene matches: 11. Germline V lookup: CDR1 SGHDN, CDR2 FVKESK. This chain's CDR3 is CASSQNRDSLVTGELFF. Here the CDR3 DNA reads TGTGCCAGCAGCCAAAACCGGGACAGCCTCGTAACCGGGGAGCTGTTTTTT.

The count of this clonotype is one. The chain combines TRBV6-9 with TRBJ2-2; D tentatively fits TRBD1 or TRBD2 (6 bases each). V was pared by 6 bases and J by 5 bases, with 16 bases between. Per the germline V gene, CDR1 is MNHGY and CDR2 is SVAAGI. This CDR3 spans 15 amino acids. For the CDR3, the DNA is TGTGCCAGCAGATATGGGGGGCGAAGGACCGGGGAGCTGTTTTTT. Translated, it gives CASRYGGRRTGELFF.

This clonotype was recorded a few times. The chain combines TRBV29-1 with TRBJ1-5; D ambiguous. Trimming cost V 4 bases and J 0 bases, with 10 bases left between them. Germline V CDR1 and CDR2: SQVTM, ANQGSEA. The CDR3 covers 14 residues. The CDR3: CSVGSGYSNQPQHF. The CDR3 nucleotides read TGCAGCGTTGGATCGGGCTATAGCAATCAGCCCCAGCATTTT. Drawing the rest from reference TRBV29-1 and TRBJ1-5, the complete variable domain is SAVISQKPSRDICQRGTSLTIQCQVDSQVTMMFWYRQQPGQSLTLIATANQGSEATYESGFVIDKFPISRPNLTFSTLTVSNMSPEDSSIYLCSVGSGYSNQPQHFGDGTRLSIL.

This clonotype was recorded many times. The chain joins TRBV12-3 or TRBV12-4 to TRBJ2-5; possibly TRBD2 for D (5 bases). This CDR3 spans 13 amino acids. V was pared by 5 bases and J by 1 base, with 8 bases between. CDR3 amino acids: CASSLSVQETQYF. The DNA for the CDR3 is TGTGCCAGCAGTCTTAGCGTCCAAGAGACCCAGTACTTC.

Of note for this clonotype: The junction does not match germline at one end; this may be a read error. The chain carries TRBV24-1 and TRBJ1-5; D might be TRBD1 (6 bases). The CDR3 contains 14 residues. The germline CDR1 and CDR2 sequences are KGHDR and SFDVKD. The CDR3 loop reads CATGDRQGNQPQHF. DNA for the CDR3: TGTGCCACCGGTGATCGACAGGGCAATCAGCCCCAGCATTTT.

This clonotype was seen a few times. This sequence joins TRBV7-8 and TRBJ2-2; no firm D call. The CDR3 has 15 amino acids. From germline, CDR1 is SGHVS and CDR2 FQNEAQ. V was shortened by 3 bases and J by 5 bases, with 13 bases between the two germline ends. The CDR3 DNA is TGTGCCAGCAGCTTGACCCGTTTGTGGACCGGGGAGCTGTTTTTT. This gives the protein CASSLTRLWTGELFF.

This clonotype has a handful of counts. CDR3 in amino acids: CASKEREPAYEQYF. Written as DNA, the CDR3 is TGTGCCAGTAAGGAGCGGGAGCCGGCCTACGAGCAGTACTTC. V and J are TRBV19 and TRBJ2-7, with 8 bases identical to TRBD2. This CDR3 has 14 residues. The germline V gene has CDR1 LNHDA and CDR2 SQIVND (reference sequence). V shed 7 bases, J shed 2 bases, and the junction held 7 bases outside the gene matches. The entire variable domain, with the rest obtained from reference TRBV19 and TRBJ2-7, is as follows: DGGITQSPKYLFRKEGQNVTLSCEQNLNHDAMYWYRQDPGQGLRLIYYSQIVNDFQKGDIAEGYSVSREKKESFPLTVTSAQKNPTAFYLCASKEREPAYEQYFGPGTRLTVT.

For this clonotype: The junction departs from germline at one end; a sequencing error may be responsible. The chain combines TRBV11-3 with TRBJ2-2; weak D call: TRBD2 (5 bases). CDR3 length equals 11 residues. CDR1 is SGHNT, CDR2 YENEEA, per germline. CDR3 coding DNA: TGTGCCAGCAGCTACACCGGGGAGCTGCTTTTT. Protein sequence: CASSYTGELLF.

In DNA, the CDR3 is TGCGCCAGCAGCCAGCCCCGCAGGGGGCATAACTATGGCTACACCTTC. This codes for CASSQPRRGHNYGYTF. The chain combines TRBV4-1 with TRBJ1-2; TRBD1 matches at 8 bases. The CDR3 has 16 residues. V lost 3 bases to trimming and J lost 1 base; unmatched junction nucleotides: 7. The V gene's germline CDR1 is MGHRA and CDR2 YSYEKL.

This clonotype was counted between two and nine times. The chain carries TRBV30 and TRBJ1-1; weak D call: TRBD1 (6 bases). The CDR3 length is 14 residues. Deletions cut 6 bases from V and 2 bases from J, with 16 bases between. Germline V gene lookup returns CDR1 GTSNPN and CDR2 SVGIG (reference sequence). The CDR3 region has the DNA TGTGCCTGTCAACAGGGACCATCTAACACTGAAGCTTTCTTT. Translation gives CACQQGPSNTEAFF.

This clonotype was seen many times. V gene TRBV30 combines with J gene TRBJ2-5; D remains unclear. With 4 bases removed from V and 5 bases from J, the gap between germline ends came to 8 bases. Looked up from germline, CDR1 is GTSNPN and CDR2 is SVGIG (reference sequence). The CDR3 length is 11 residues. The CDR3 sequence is CAWTPGETQYF. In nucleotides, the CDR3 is TGTGCCTGGACCCCTGGGGAGACCCAGTACTTC.

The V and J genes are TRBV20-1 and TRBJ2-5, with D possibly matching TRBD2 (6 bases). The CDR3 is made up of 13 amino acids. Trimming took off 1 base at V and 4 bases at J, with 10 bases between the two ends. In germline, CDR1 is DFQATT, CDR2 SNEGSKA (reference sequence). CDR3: CSARAVGGETQYF. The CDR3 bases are TGCAGTGCTAGAGCGGTGGGGGGAGAGACCCAGTACTTC.

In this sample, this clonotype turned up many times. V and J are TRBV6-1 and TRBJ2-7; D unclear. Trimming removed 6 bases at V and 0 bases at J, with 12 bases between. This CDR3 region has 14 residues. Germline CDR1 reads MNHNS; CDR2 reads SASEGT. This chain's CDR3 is CASRRKRDSYEQYF. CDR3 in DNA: TGTGCCAGCAGGAGGAAAAGGGACTCCTACGAGCAGTACTTC.

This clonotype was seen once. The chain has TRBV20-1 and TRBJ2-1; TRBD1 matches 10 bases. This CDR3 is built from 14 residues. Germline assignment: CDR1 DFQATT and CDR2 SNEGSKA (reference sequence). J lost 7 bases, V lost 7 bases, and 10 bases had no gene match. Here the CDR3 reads CSEPSTGGLNEQFF. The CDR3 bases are TGCAGTGAACCTTCGACAGGGGGCTTGAATGAGCAGTTCTTC.

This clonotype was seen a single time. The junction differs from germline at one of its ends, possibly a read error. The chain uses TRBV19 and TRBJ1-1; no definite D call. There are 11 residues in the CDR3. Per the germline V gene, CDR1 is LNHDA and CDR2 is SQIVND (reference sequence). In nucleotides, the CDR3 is TGTGCCAGTAGCGGCTGGACTGAAGCTCTCTTT. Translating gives CASSGWTEALF.

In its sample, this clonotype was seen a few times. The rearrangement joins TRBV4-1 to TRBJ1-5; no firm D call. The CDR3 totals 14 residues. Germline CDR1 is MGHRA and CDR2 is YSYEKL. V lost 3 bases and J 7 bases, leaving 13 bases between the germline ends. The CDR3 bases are TGCGCCAGCAGCCACCCCGCCCTTGGACAGCCCCAGCATTTT. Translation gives CASSHPALGQPQHF.